The 23 T cell receptor beta chains below were found in one sample sequenced in a study of T-cell memory formation after mild COVID-19. Each CDR3 protein is one row after TCRdb ran MiXCR on the 5' RACE reads. The profile covers around 310,000 distinct CDR3 sequences, with approximately 15% appearing a single time and around 22% taken by the ten largest. Source material: PBMCs or a T cell subset sorted from them (not recorded which). Receptors originate from a man younger than 35 who had mild COVID-19 (a few samples of this study predate the infection). Cell type and time point are not known.

This clonotype was seen a few times. The chain is built from TRBV11-3 and TRBJ2-1; tentatively, D is TRBD2 (7 bases). CDR1 and CDR2 from the germline V gene are SGHNT and YENEEA. The CDR3 extends over 15 amino acids. Trimming removed 4 bases from V and 4 bases from J, with 14 bases in between. The CDR3 region has the DNA TGTGCCAGCAGCTCCACAGGGAGGGCATACAATGAGCAGTTCTTC. Translation gives CASSSTGRAYNEQFF.

In this sample, this clonotype turned up many times. This rearrangement joins TRBV4-1 to TRBJ2-5, with 7 positions matching TRBD1. This CDR3 is 16 amino acids long. Germline values: CDR1 MGHRA, CDR2 YSYEKL. J lost 0 bases, V lost 3 bases, and 7 bases had no gene match. CDR3 in DNA: TGCGCCAGCAGCCATGGGGACAGAGCTAACCAAGAGACCCAGTACTTC. Translation gives CASSHGDRANQETQYF.

This chain joins TRBV5-1 and TRBJ1-2, with D possibly matching TRBD1 (5 bases). The CDR3 extends over 14 amino acids. CDR1 and CDR2 (germline): SGHRS, YFSETQ. Trimming stripped 3 bases from V and 6 bases from J, with 15 bases between. This CDR3 reads CASSYPGGEHGYTF. In DNA, the CDR3 is TGCGCCAGCAGCTACCCGGGGGGTGAACATGGCTACACCTTC.

This clonotype was seen a handful of times. V and J are TRBV20-1 and TRBJ2-5; unclear D gene. The V end was cut by 3 bases, the J end by 2 bases, with 10 bases between. From germline, CDR1 is DFQATT and CDR2 SNEGSKA (reference sequence). This CDR3 comprises 13 residues. CDR3: CSARLFLQETQYF. The CDR3, as DNA: TGCAGTGCTAGGCTCTTTTTACAAGAGACCCAGTACTTC.

The chain joins TRBV6-5 to TRBJ2-7, with 12 bases lining up with TRBD2. This CDR3 region has 17 residues. J gave up 0 bases and V 2 bases, and 5 bases lay outside the gene matches. CDR1 MNHEY and CDR2 SVGAGI come from the germline V gene. The DNA for the CDR3 is TGTGCCAGCAGTTACCTAGCGGGGGGGAGAAGCTCCTACGAGCAGTACTTC. This encodes CASSYLAGGRSSYEQYF.

This chain connects TRBV5-6 to TRBJ1-3; 10 bases align to TRBD1. The CDR3 is 16 amino acids. The V gene end was trimmed by 4 bases and the J gene end by 0 bases; junction bases not matched to a gene: 4. Per the germline V gene, CDR1 is SGHDT and CDR2 is YYEEEE. CDR3: CASSGDRGPSGNTIYF. The CDR3 nucleotides read TGTGCCAGCAGCGGAGACAGGGGGCCCTCTGGAAACACCATATATTTT.

The rearrangement joins TRBV10-3 to TRBJ1-6, with 8 bases fitting TRBD1. The CDR3 is made up of 15 amino acids. From germline, CDR1 is ENHRY and CDR2 SYGVKD. V dropped 7 bases and J dropped 12; count of bases not matched to a gene: 14. CDR3 residues: CAIKASGQGEGPLHF. CDR3 in DNA: TGTGCCATCAAGGCATCAGGACAGGGCGAGGGACCCCTCCACTTT.

The chain combines TRBV25-1 with TRBJ1-6; a possible D gene is TRBD1 (5 bases). V lost 5 bases, J lost 7 bases, and 18 bases lay in between. This CDR3 is built from 16 residues. Germline V gene sequence: CDR1 MGHDK, CDR2 SYGVNS. The DNA for the CDR3 is TGTGCCAGCAGTTGGCGGAACCTAAAGGGGAATTCACCCCTCCACTTT. It encodes CASSWRNLKGNSPLHF.

The chain couples TRBV27 to TRBJ1-5; D perhaps matches TRBD1 (5 bases). The V end was cut by 3 bases, the J end by 4 bases, with 10 bases between. Germline loops: CDR1 MNHEY, CDR2 SMNVEV (reference sequence). CDR3 length: 14 residues. In DNA form, the CDR3 reads TGTGCCAGCAGTTTTGCAGGGTGGAATCAGCCCCAGCATTTT. It translates to CASSFAGWNQPQHF.

This chain links TRBV7-9 with TRBJ2-3, with D perhaps matching TRBD1 (6 bases). CDR3 size: 15 residues. V was shortened by 0 bases and J by 2 bases, with 9 bases between the two germline ends. The germline CDR1 and CDR2 sequences are SEHNR and FQNEAQ (reference sequence). CDR3 bases: TGTGCCAGCAGCTTAGCGGACAGCACCACAGATACGCAGTATTTT. It encodes CASSLADSTTDTQYF.

Points on this clonotype: One junction end does not reproduce the germline sequence, and a read error may be involved. The chain uses TRBV12-3 or TRBV12-4 and TRBJ1-2; D gene ambiguous. The CDR3 spans 14 residues. The CDR3 loop reads CAEKRGNGTYGYTF. In DNA, the CDR3 is TGTGCCGAAAAGCGGGGAAATGGAACCTATGGGTACACCTTC.

The V and J genes are TRBV18 and TRBJ1-1; D gene uncertain. This CDR3 contains 14 residues. V was trimmed by 5 bases and J by 4 bases, leaving 14 bases between them. Germline CDR1 reads KGHSH; CDR2 reads LQKENI. CDR3 bases: TGTGCCAGCTCAGATACCTCTCGGGGCACTGAAGCTTTCTTT. Amino acids: CASSDTSRGTEAFF.

V usage is TRBV4-1 and J usage is TRBJ1-6; TRBD1 aligns across 7 bases. This CDR3 has 15 residues. Unmatched junction bases numbered 8, after V lost 4 bases and J lost 8 bases. The germline gives CDR1 MGHRA, CDR2 YSYEKL. The DNA for the CDR3 is TGCGCCAGCAGCCCCGGGACAGTGGTGTATTCACCCCTCCACTTT. Encoded protein: CASSPGTVVYSPLHF.

The chain employs TRBV30 and TRBJ1-3; no clear D. V lost 2 bases and J lost 8, with 10 bases in between. The CDR3 runs 12 residues. The germline V gene has CDR1 GTSNPN and CDR2 SVGIG (reference sequence). CDR3 region: CAWSMEMDTIYF. In DNA, the CDR3 is TGTGCCTGGAGTATGGAGATGGACACCATATATTTT.

This clonotype was detected ten times or more. This rearrangement joins TRBV4-3 to TRBJ1-1, with D unresolved. V was pared by 4 bases and J by 3 bases, with 21 bases between. This CDR3 comprises 17 residues. The germline V gene has CDR1 LGHNA and CDR2 YSLEER. CDR3 protein: CASSPTVTGGVHTEAFF. CDR3 bases: TGCGCCAGCAGCCCCACGGTTACGGGCGGGGTCCACACTGAAGCTTTCTTT.

This clonotype was observed a few times. The chain employs TRBV4-3 and TRBJ1-3, with D unclear. The CDR3 runs to 15 residues. V lost 1 base and J lost 0, with 7 bases in between. Germline CDR1 LGHNA, CDR2 YSLEER. The CDR3 DNA is TGCGCCAGCAGCCAAGGGGAGGCCTCTGGAAACACCATATATTTT. This translates into CASSQGEASGNTIYF.

The rearrangement uses TRBV2 and TRBJ2-1; TRBD2 matches 14 bases. The CDR3 is made up of 17 amino acids. Looked up from germline, CDR1 is SNHLY and CDR2 is FYNNEI. Trimming removed 5 bases from V and 4 bases from J; junction bases left unmatched: 7. Here the CDR3 DNA reads TGTGCCAGCAGTTCCATTCGACTAGCGGGGGGGTACAATGAGCAGTTCTTC. Protein product: CASSSIRLAGGYNEQFF.

The genes are TRBV7-2 and TRBJ1-6; 7 nucleotides agree with TRBD1. The V segment lost 7 bases and the J segment 9 bases; nucleotides outside the gene matches: 12. Germline lookup yields CDR1 SGHTA and CDR2 FQGNSA. The CDR3 runs 15 residues. CDR3 protein: CASNNGQAQGSPLHF. CDR3 DNA sequence: TGTGCCAGCAACAACGGACAGGCTCAGGGTTCACCCCTCCACTTT. Supplemented by reference TRBV7-2 and TRBJ1-6, the full variable domain reads GAGVSQSPSNKVTEKGKDVELRCDPISGHTALYWYRQSLGQGLEFLIYFQGNSAPDKSGLPSDRFSAERTGGSVSTLTIQRTQQEDSAVYLCASNNGQAQGSPLHFGNGTRLTVT.

This clonotype occurred a few times. The chain combines TRBV18 with TRBJ1-1, with 10 bases lining up with TRBD1. V was clipped by 8 bases and J by 3 bases; unmatched bases: 3. Germline CDR1 is KGHSH and CDR2 is LQKENI. CDR3 size: 13 residues. The CDR3 spells CASTTGGYTEAFF. CDR3 in DNA: TGTGCCAGCACGACAGGGGGCTACACTGAAGCTTTCTTT.

This clonotype was seen only a few times. V gene TRBV4-1 combines with J gene TRBJ2-7; D may be TRBD1 (5 bases). V lost 2 bases and J lost 1, with 12 bases in between. The CDR3 totals 15 residues. The V gene's germline CDR1 is MGHRA and CDR2 YSYEKL. The CDR3 region has the DNA TGCGCCAGCAGCCAATTCCAGGGTTCATCCTACGAGCAGTACGTC. Its translation is CASSQFQGSSYEQYV.

The chain links TRBV27 to TRBJ2-7; the D is unclear. From germline, CDR1 is MNHEY and CDR2 SMNVEV (reference sequence). The CDR3 is 12 amino acids. Trimming shortened V by 8 bases and J by 1 base, and 9 bases separated the two germline ends. The CDR3 bases are TGTGCCAGCCAGGATCAATCCTACGAGCAGTACTTC. It codes for CASQDQSYEQYF.

This clonotype was observed a few times. This chain uses TRBV11-2 with TRBJ2-7; TRBD2 agrees at 8 bases. After removal of 1 base from V and 2 bases from J, the junction contained 4 bases not matched to a gene. This CDR3 is built from 15 residues. Germline V gene lookup returns CDR1 SGHAT and CDR2 FQNNGV. CDR3 sequence reads: CASSLGPAGAYEQYF. The CDR3 nucleotides read TGTGCCAGCAGCTTAGGTCCAGCGGGGGCCTACGAGCAGTACTTC.

This clonotype was seen repeatedly, ten times or more. The V call is TRBV20-1, the J call TRBJ2-7; D may be TRBD1 or TRBD2 (7 bases each). The germline gives CDR1 DFQATT, CDR2 SNEGSKA (reference sequence). V dropped 4 bases and J dropped 2 bases, with 15 bases sitting between them. The CDR3 contains 14 residues. The CDR3 coding sequence is TGCAGTGCTATACAGGGGAGGGGGACCTACGAGCAGTACTTC. It is translated as CSAIQGRGTYEQYF.